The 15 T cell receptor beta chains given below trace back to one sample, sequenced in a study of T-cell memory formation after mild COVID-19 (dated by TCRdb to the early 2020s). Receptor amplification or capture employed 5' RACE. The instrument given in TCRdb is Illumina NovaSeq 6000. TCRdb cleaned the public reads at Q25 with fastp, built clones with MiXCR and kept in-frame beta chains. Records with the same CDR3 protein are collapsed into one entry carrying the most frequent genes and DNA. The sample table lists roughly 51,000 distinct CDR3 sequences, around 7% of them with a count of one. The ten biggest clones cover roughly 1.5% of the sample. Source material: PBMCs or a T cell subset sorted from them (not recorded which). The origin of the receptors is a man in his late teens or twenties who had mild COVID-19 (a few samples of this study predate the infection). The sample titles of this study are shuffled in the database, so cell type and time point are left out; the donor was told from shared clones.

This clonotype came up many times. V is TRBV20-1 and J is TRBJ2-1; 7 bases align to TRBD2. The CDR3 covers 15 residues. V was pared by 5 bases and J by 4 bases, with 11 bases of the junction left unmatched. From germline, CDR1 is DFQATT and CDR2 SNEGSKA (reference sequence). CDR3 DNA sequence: TGCAGTGCTGGGAAAGGTAGCGGGCAATACAATGAGCAGTTCTTC. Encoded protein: CSAGKGSGQYNEQFF.

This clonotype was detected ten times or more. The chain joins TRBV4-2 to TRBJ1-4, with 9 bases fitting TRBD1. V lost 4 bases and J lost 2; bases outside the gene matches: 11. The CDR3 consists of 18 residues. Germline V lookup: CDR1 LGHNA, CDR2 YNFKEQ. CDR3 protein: CASSPSRTGETTNEKLFF. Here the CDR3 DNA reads TGTGCCAGCAGCCCCTCTAGGACAGGGGAGACCACTAATGAAAAACTGTTTTTT.

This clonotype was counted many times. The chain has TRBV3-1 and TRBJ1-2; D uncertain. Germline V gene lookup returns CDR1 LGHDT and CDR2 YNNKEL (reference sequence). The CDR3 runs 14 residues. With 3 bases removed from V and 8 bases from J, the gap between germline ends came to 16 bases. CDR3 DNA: TGTGCCAGCAGCCAGTTAAAAGGGTCTTTAGGCTACACCTTC. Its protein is CASSQLKGSLGYTF.

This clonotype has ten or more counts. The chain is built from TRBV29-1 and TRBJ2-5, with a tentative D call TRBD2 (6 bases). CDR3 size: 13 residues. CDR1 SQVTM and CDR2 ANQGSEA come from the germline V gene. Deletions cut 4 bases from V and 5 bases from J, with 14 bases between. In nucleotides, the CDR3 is TGCAGCGTTGTTCCGGGGGTCGGGGAGACCCAGTACTTC. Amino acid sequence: CSVVPGVGETQYF. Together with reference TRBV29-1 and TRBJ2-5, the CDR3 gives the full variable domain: SAVISQKPSRDICQRGTSLTIQCQVDSQVTMMFWYRQQPGQSLTLIATANQGSEATYESGFVIDKFPISRPNLTFSTLTVSNMSPEDSSIYLCSVVPGVGETQYFGPGTRLLVL.

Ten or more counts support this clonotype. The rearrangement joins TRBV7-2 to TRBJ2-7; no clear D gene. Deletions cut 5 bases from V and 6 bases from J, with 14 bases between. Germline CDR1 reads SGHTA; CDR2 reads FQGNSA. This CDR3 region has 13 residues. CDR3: CASSPDGPVEQYF. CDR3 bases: TGTGCCAGCAGCCCCGACGGTCCGGTCGAGCAGTACTTC. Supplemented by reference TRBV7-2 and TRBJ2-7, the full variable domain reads GAGVSQSPSNKVTEKGKDVELRCDPISGHTALYWYRQSLGQGLEFLIYFQGNSAPDKSGLPSDRFSAERTGGSVSTLTIQRTQQEDSAVYLCASSPDGPVEQYFGPGTRLTVT.

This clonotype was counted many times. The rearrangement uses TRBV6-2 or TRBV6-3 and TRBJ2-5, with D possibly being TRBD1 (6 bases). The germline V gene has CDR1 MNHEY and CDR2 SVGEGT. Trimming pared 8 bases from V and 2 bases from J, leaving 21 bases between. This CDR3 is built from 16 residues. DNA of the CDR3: TGTGCCAGCTCCAGATCCTTGGGGGCCGGGCAAGAGACCCAGTACTTC. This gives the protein CASSRSLGAGQETQYF.

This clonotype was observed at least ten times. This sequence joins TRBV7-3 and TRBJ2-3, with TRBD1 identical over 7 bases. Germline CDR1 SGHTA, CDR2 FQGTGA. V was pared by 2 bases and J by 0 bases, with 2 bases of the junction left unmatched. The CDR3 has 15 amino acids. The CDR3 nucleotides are TGTGCCAGCAGCTTATTGGGACAGAGCACAGATACGCAGTATTTT. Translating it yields CASSLLGQSTDTQYF.

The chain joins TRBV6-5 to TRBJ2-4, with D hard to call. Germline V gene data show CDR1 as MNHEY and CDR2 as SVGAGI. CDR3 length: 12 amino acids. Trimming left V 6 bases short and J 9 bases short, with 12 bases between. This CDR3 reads CASRETLGIQYF. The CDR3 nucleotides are TGTGCCAGCAGAGAGACCCTGGGCATTCAGTACTTC.

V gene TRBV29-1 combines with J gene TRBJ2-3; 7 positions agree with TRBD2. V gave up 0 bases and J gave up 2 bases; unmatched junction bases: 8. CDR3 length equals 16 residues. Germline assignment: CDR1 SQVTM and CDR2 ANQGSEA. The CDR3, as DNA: TGCAGCGTTGAAGATCGTGTCGGGGGGAACACAGATACGCAGTATTTT. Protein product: CSVEDRVGGNTDTQYF.

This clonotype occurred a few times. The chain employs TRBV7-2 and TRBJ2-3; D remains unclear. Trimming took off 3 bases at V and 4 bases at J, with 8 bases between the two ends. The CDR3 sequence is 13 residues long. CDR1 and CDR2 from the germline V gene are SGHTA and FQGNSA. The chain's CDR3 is CASSLVGADTQYF. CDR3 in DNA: TGTGCCAGCAGCTTGGTCGGCGCAGATACGCAGTATTTT.

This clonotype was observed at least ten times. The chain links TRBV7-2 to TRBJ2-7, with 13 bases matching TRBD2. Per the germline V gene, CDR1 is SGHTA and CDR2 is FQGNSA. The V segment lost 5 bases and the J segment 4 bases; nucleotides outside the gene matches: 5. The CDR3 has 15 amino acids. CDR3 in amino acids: CASSVTSGGAYEQYF. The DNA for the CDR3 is TGTGCCAGCAGCGTCACTAGCGGGGGGGCTTACGAGCAGTACTTC.

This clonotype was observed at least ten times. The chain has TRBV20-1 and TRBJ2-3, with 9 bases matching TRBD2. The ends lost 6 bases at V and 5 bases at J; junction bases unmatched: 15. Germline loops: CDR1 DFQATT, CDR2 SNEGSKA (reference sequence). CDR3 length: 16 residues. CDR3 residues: CSATVAGVRRGDTQYF. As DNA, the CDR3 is TGCAGTGCAACCGTAGCGGGGGTCCGGAGGGGAGATACGCAGTATTTT.

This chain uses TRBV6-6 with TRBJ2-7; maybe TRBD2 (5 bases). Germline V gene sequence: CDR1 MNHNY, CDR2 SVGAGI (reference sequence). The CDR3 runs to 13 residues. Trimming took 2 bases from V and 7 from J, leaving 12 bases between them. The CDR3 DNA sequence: TGTGCCAGCAGTTACGGTATCCCGGGGGAGCAGTACGTC. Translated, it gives CASSYGIPGEQYV.

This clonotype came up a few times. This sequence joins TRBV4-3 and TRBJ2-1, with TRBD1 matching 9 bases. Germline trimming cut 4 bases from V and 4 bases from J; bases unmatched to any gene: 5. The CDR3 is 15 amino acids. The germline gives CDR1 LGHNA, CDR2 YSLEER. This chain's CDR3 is CASSPRDRDYNEQFF. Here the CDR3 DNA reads TGCGCCAGCAGCCCCCGGGACAGGGATTACAATGAGCAGTTCTTC.

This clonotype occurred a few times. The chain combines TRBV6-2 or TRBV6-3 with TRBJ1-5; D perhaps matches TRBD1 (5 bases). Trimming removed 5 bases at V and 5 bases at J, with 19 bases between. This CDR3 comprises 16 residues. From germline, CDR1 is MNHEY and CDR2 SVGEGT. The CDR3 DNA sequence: TGTGCCAGCAGTCCGTGGACCAGGGTAGTTGATCAGCCCCAGCATTTT. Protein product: CASSPWTRVVDQPQHF.